The rows below give T cell receptor beta chains drawn from one sample of a study of T cell changes during pregnancy in multiple sclerosis. The method was immunoSEQ multiplex PCR; TCRdb's version includes in-frame clones alone and lacks a portion of them. The profile shows tens of thousands of clones, just under 90% of them singletons. Sequencing used peripheral blood from another person, used as feeder cells. Receptors originate from a human donor whose cells served as feeder cells for cultures in a pregnancy study. The CDR3 runs from the conserved cysteine through the conserved F or W. Fields, in order: CDR3 protein, CDR3 DNA, D gene, J gene, clone size, V gene. The D gene is left open where the match is weak. Clone size is stated in some rows and not others, as once, few, many or a class when expanded.

CASSLGGGSYNEQFF,TGCGCCAGCAGCTTGGGCGGGGGCTCCTACAATGAGCAGTTCTTC,TRBD2,TRBJ2-1,once,TRBV5-1
CASSLAVGQIENTGELFF,TGTGCCAGCAGCTTAGCCGTGGGGCAGATAGAAAACACCGGGGAGCTGTTTTTT,.,TRBJ2-2,once,TRBV7-9
CASSPGTGTNTGELFF,TGTGCCAGCAGCCCCGGGACAGGGACGAACACCGGGGAGCTGTTTTTT,TRBD1,TRBJ2-2,.,TRBV5-4
CASSPHTGELFF,TGTGCCAGCAGTCCCCACACCGGGGAGCTGTTTTTT,.,TRBJ2-2,.,TRBV11-3
CASTGAGPYNEQFF,TGTGCCAGCACCGGGGCAGGGCCCTACAATGAGCAGTTCTTC,.,TRBJ2-1,.,TRBV28
CASSSISGSGDTQYF,TGTGCCAGCAGCTCGATTAGCGGGAGTGGAGATACGCAGTATTTT,TRBD2,TRBJ2-3,.,TRBV5-4
CASSLDSRGFEQYF,TGCGCCAGCAGCCTCGACAGTCGGGGGTTCGAGCAGTACTTC,.,TRBJ2-7,.,TRBV10-1
CASSYGSGYTF,TGTGCCAGCAGTTATGGTAGTGGCTACACCTTC,.,TRBJ1-2,once,TRBV28
CASSAPDRGRNTEAFF,TGCGCCAGCAGCGCCCCGGACAGGGGGCGCAACACTGAAGCTTTCTTT,TRBD1,TRBJ1-1,.,TRBV5-1
CASSIRWENIQYF,TGTGCCAGTAGTATAAGATGGGAAAACATTCAGTACTTC,.,TRBJ2-4,.,TRBV19
CASSLADSARNYGYTF,TGCGCCAGCAGCTTGGCCGATTCTGCTCGGAACTATGGCTACACCTTC,.,TRBJ1-2,few,TRBV5-1
CASSRDLGRGNQPQHF,TGTGCCAGCAGTCGGGACCTTGGTAGGGGCAATCAGCCCCAGCATTTT,.,TRBJ1-5,.,TRBV2
CASSGTAYNQPQHF,TGTGCCAGCTCCGGGACAGCCTACAATCAGCCCCAGCATTTT,TRBD1,TRBJ1-5,few,TRBV28
CASSVDWGSGNTIYF,TGTGCCAGCAGCGTAGATTGGGGGTCGGGAAACACCATATATTTT,.,TRBJ1-3,once,TRBV9
CASSLAPGGGTQYF,TGTGCCAGCAGCTTAGCGCCCGGGGGGGGGACCCAGTACTTC,TRBD2,TRBJ2-5,.,TRBV7-8
CASSPSLGEKLFF,TGCGCCAGCAGCCCCTCATTGGGGGAAAAACTGTTTTTT,.,TRBJ1-4,.,TRBV5-1
CASSYTAGDYEQYF,TGTGCCAGCAGTTACACGGCGGGGGACTACGAGCAGTACTTC,TRBD2,TRBJ2-7,.,TRBV6-5
CASRKGLADEQYF,TGTGCCAGCAGAAAGGGGCTAGCGGACGAGCAGTACTTC,TRBD2,TRBJ2-7,.,TRBV5-4
CASSPRLPTNEKLFF,TGTGCCAGCAGCCCCCGCCTTCCAACTAATGAAAAACTGTTTTTT,.,TRBJ1-4,.,TRBV7-6
CASSLKGNEKLFF,TGTGCCAGCAGTCTAAAGGGGAACGAAAAACTGTTTTTT,.,TRBJ1-4,.,TRBV27
CASSPTGFSYEQYF,TGTGCCAGCAGCCCCACAGGGTTCTCCTACGAGCAGTACTTC,.,TRBJ2-7,.,TRBV9
CASSYREGPEAFF,TGTGCCAGCAGTTACCGAGAGGGCCCTGAAGCTTTCTTT,.,TRBJ1-1,.,TRBV6-5
CASSDPGQGETQYF,TGCGCCAGCAGTGACCCGGGACAGGGGGAGACCCAGTACTTC,TRBD1,TRBJ2-5,.,TRBV10-1
CASSVGKFSSYNEQFF,TGTGCCAGCAGCGTAGGTAAGTTTAGCTCCTACAATGAGCAGTTCTTC,.,TRBJ2-1,.,TRBV9
CASSVRRGRTNTGELFF,TGTGCCAGCAGTGTTCGAAGGGGAAGAACGAACACCGGGGAGCTGTTTTTT,.,TRBJ2-2,.,TRBV28
CASGSMAVPYGYTF,TGTGCCAGCGGTAGTATGGCAGTCCCCTATGGCTACACCTTC,.,TRBJ1-2,.,TRBV7-8
CASSLDPSSYNEQFF,TGCGCCAGCAGCTTGGACCCGAGCTCCTACAATGAGCAGTTCTTC,.,TRBJ2-1,.,TRBV5-1
CATGRGSGGYTF,TGTGCCACTGGACGGGGTTCGGGCGGCTACACCTTC,.,TRBJ1-2,.,TRBV15
CASSSRAGESTDTQYF,TGTGCCAGCAGCTCCCGAGCGGGAGAGAGCACAGATACGCAGTATTTT,TRBD2,TRBJ2-3,.,TRBV7-9
CASSFRDRNTEAFF,TGTGCCAGCAGCTTCCGGGACAGGAACACTGAAGCTTTCTTT,TRBD1,TRBJ1-1,.,TRBV6-1
CASTPGRGYSPLHF,TGTGCCAGCACCCCTGGCAGGGGTTATTCACCCCTCCACTTT,.,TRBJ1-6,few,TRBV7-9
CASSYSGSSGNTIYF,TGTGCCAGCAGTTACTCCGGCAGCTCTGGAAACACCATATATTTT,.,TRBJ1-3,.,TRBV6-5
CASSLAGRVDEQYF,TGTGCCAGCAGCTTAGCCGGCAGGGTCGACGAGCAGTACTTC,.,TRBJ2-7,once,TRBV7-2
CASSQPPAYRLETQYF,TGCGCCAGCAGTCAACCCCCAGCGTACCGGCTTGAGACCCAGTACTTC,.,TRBJ2-5,.,TRBV23-1
CASSHRDGETQYF,TGTGCCAGCAGTCACAGGGATGGGGAGACCCAGTACTTC,.,TRBJ2-5,.,TRBV27
CASSVDAGLAGIEQYF,TGTGCCAGCAGCGTAGATGCAGGACTAGCGGGGATCGAGCAGTACTTC,TRBD2,TRBJ2-7,.,TRBV9